This section outlines one T cell receptor (beta chain) sequence together with its context. Its cognate antigen is unknown. The record originates from a study of cytomegalovirus exposure and HLA in healthy donors. Study information: In terms of ancestry, the Caucasian-associated cluster contained roughly 81% of the roughly 400 genotyped donors.

In the PCR, 60 Vbeta and 13 Jbeta primers were used. Methods used by the authors: Around 9.9 million shared chains were among the approximately 87 million unique TCR beta chains that a later analysis counted. Clones were sequenced by immunoSEQ multiplex PCR, and TCRdb holds only the in-frame ones, with some missing. That table gives V, J and clone size, and the DNA gave D and trimming. Of 90,000 to 120,000 clones listed, roughly 88% are singletons. The V gene's germline CDR1 is SEHNR and CDR2 FQNEAQ (reference sequence). The CDR3 runs 15 residues. Trimming took 4 bases from V and 5 from J, leaving 18 bases between them. Findings and caveats of the study: A missense variant in DCLRE1C was later tied to TCR beta V- and J-gene trimming. CMV antigen specificity of a few CMV-associated chains was confirmed in vitro.

The V gene is TRBV7-9, the J gene TRBJ2-7; tentatively, D is TRBD2 (5 bases). The sequenced sample was PBMCs. The receptor was isolated from a woman aged 18-29 years in good health and CMV-seronegative. The DNA for the CDR3 is TGTGCCAGCAGCTCCCTCCCGGGGTCCCGGGACGAGCAGTACTTC. Translated, it gives CASSSLPGSRDEQYF.